This TCR beta chain was retrieved from a study of T cell responses to AZD1222 COVID-19 vaccine. Across the study: Recipients boosted at about 4 weeks or about 12 weeks are pooled. Study findings and constraints: Spike-spanning, vaccine-associated CD4 TCRs were dominant at 160-218 and 743-854. Spike-specific TCR repertoires showed rising breadth and depth after two AZD1222 doses. Possibly, clonal diversity was underestimated; donors were largely white British and included more females.

Germline V gives CDR1 SGHVS, CDR2 FQNEAQ. V shed 0 bases and J 5 bases; nucleotides not matched to a gene: 6. The length of the CDR3 is 15 residues. As concerns this clone: Antigen unknown.

Here immunoSEQ multiplex PCR was the method, and the copy in TCRdb shows in-frame clones only, minus some. The table lists over 85,000 clones, roughly 90% of them singletons. This clonotype was sampled from an adult in good health. The chain couples TRBV7-8 to TRBJ2-7, with TRBD2 matching over 8 bases. The sample consisted of peripheral blood, taken on day 0 of AZD1222 vaccination. CDR3 in amino acids: CASSLARGGQHEQYF. The CDR3 coding sequence is TGTGCCAGCAGCTTAGCCCGGGGGGGCCAACACGAGCAGTACTTC.